The clone carrying this T cell receptor (beta chain) was detected only a few times. The data were obtained in a study of blood T cell repertoires in COVID-19. In the study overall: COVID-19 samples, acute and convalescent, were from the United States, Italy and Spain. From T cells, B-cell-depleted T cells, or PBMCs came the material, which was cDNA or gDNA.

Original handling: Reference gene primer amplification gave estimated nucleated cell counts. The repertoire was sequenced with immunoSEQ multiplex PCR; TCRdb's copy has only in-frame clones and lacks some. The DNA was the basis for D and trimming; V, J and clone size are from that table. The sample lists more than 200,000 clones; approximately 88% were seen once. V gave up 7 bases and J gave up 12 bases; unmatched junction bases: 20. This CDR3 comprises 15 residues. This TCR came from a man between 40 and 49 years old with acute or convalescent COVID-19. The sequenced sample consisted of peripheral blood. V is TRBV23-1 and J is TRBJ2-5, with 7 positions matching TRBD2. TRBV23-1 is classed as an ORF, of uncertain function. The CDR3 DNA sequence: TGCGCCAGCAAAACCCTAACGAGCGGGGTACCCGGGGAGTACTTC. It translates to CASKTLTSGVPGEYF.